The sequence of this T cell receptor (beta chain) was determined in a study of cytomegalovirus exposure and HLA in healthy donors. This CDR3 has 15 residues. After removal of 5 bases from V and 12 bases from J, the junction contained 14 bases not matched to a gene. CDR1 MNHEY and CDR2 SVGAGI come from the germline V gene. Study-wide points: According to the study, around 180 TCR beta chains were cytomegalovirus-associated. Earlier analysis yielded a pattern in which most TCR beta V segments were productive about 87% or about 30% of the time.

The PCR ran on 60 Vbeta and 13 Jbeta primers. Authors' processing steps: Later, an analysis found around 80 million unique TCR beta chains, and around 12 million of these were shared. Sequencing was performed with immunoSEQ multiplex PCR; in TCRdb, only in-frame clones are kept and a portion is missing. The DNA was the basis for D and trimming; V, J and clone size are from that table. The data show approximately 140,000 clones, around 79% seen once. This clone was observed a few times. Its specificity is unknown. Whereas donors were nominally healthy upon sampling, unrecorded immune exposures were probable.

The chain links TRBV6-5 to TRBJ2-1, with 9 bases fitting TRBD1. The sequence was obtained from a woman aged 40 to 50 in good health and CMV-seropositive. The sequenced material came from PBMCs. CDR3 amino acids: CASSNTGTGRWGQFF. DNA for the CDR3: TGTGCCAGCAGTAACACCGGGACAGGGCGTTGGGGGCAGTTCTTC.